This T cell receptor (beta chain) derives from a study of blood T cells in healthy people across ages. Findings and caveats of the study: Long-lived and aged donors differed, with more naive CD4+ cells and higher diversity in the long-lived. Older individuals had lower TCR beta diversity per million T cells (the decline was roughly linear).

A J-beta primer mix and a sample-barcoded 5' primer were used in a second PCR of roughly 6 to 12 cycles. TCRdb reprocessed the 5' RACE reads via MiXCR and lists one record per CDR3 protein. The profile shows 1,500,000 or so distinct CDR3 sequences, roughly 64% of them singletons. Peripheral blood was drawn, ten milliliters per donor. PBMCs were isolated at a quantity of at least 7 million per sample. In its sample, this clonotype was seen many times. As yet, its antigen is unknown. The CDR3 loop spans 15 amino acids. The V gene end was trimmed by 4 bases and the J gene end by 1 base; junction bases not matched to a gene: 6. Germline CDR1 and CDR2: SGHTA and FQGNSA.

The chain joins TRBV7-2 to TRBJ2-7, with 8 bases that match TRBD2. The clonotype was recovered from a man between 18 and 35 years old in good health. What was sequenced was blood. DNA of the CDR3: TGTGCCAGCAGCTCCCAAGCGGGAGCTTCCTACGAGCAGTACTTC. This encodes CASSSQAGASYEQYF.